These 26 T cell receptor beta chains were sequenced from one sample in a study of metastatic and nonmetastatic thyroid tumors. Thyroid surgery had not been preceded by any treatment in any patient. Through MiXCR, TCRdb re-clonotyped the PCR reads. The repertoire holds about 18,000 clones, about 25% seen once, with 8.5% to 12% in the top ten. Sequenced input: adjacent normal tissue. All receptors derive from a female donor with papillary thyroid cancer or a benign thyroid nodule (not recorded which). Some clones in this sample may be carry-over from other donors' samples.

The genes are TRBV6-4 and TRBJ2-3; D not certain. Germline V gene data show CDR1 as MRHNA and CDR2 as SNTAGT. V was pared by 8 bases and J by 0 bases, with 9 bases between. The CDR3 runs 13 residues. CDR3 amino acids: CASPADSTDTQYF. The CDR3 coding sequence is TGTGCCAGCCCGGCGGACAGCACAGATACGCAGTATTTT.

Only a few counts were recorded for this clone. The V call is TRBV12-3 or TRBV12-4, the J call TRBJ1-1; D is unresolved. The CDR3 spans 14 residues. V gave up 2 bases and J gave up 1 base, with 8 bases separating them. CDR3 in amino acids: CASSLRRTNTEAFF. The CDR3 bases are TGTGCCAGCAGTTTACGACGGACGAACACTGAAGCTTTCTTT.

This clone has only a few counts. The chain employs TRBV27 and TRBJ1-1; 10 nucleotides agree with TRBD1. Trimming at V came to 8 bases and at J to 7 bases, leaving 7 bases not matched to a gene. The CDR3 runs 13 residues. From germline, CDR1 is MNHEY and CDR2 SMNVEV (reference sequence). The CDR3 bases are TGTGCCAGCTCCGGACAGGGGGGATTTGAAGCTTTCTTT. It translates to CASSGQGGFEAFF.

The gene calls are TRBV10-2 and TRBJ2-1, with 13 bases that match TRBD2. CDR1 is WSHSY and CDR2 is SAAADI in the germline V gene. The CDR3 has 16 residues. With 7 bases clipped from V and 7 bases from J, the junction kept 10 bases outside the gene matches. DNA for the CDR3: TGCGCCAGCACTTTACTAGCGGGAGGGTCGGGGAATGAGCAGTTCTTC. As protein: CASTLLAGGSGNEQFF.

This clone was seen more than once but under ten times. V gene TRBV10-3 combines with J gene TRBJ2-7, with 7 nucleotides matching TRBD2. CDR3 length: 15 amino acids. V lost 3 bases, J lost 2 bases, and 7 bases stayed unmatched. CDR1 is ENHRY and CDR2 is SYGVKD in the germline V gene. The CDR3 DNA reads TGTGCCATCAGTGAATTGTCTAGCGGAACCTACGAGCAGTACTTC. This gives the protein CAISELSSGTYEQYF.

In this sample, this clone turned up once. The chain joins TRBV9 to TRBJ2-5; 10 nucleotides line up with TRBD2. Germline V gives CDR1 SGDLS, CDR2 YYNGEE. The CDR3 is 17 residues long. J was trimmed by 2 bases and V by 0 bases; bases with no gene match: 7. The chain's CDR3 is CASSVALGLAFQETQYF. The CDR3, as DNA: TGTGCCAGCAGCGTAGCGTTGGGACTAGCGTTTCAAGAGACCCAGTACTTC.

CDR3 region: CASSIRPWTVLGPLHF. The CDR3 DNA is TGTGCCAGTAGTATCCGGCCCTGGACAGTTTTAGGACCCCTCCACTTT. This chain uses TRBV19 with TRBJ1-6; possibly TRBD1 for D (6 bases). The V gene's germline CDR1 is LNHDA and CDR2 SQIVND (reference sequence). Trimming removed 3 bases from V and 12 bases from J, with 21 bases in between. The CDR3 covers 16 residues.

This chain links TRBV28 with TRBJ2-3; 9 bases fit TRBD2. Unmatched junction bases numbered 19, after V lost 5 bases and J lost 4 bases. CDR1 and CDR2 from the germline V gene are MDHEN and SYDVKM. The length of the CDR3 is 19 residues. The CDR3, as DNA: TGTGCCAGCAGTAGTTTAACCCTTTCCCTAGCGGGAAGGGCAGATACGCAGTATTTT. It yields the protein CASSSLTLSLAGRADTQYF. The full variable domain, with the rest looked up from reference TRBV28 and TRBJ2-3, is DVKVTQSSRYLVKRTGEKVFLECVQDMDHENMFWYRQDPGLGLRLIYFSYDVKMKEKGDIPEGYSVSREKKERFSLILESASTNQTSMYLCASSSLTLSLAGRADTQYFGPGTRLTVL.

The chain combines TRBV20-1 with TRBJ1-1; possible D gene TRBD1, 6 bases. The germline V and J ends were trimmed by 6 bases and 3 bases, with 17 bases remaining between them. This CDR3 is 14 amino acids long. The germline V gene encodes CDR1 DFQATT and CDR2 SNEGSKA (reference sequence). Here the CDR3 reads CSATRGASDTEAFF. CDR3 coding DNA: TGCAGTGCCACGCGGGGGGCTTCGGACACTGAAGCTTTCTTT.

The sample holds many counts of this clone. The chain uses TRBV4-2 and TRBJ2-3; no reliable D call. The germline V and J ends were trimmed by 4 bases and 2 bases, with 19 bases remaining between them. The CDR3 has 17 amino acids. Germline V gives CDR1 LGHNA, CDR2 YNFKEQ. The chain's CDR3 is CASSLPPWAGNTDTQYF. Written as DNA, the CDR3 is TGTGCCAGCAGCCTACCCCCCTGGGCAGGAAACACAGATACGCAGTATTTT.

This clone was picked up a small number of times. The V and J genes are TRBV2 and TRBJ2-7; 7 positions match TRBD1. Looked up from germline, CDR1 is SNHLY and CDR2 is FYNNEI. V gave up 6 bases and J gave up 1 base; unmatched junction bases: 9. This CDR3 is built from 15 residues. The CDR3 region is CASRPTGSVSYEQYF. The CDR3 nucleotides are TGTGCCAGCAGACCGACAGGGTCAGTGTCCTACGAGCAGTACTTC. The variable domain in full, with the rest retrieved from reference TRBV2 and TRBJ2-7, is EPEVTQTPSHQVTQMGQEVILRCVPISNHLYFYWYRQILGQKVEFLVSFYNNEISEKSEIFDDQFSVERPDGSNFTLKIRSTKLEDSAMYFCASRPTGSVSYEQYFGPGTRLTVT.

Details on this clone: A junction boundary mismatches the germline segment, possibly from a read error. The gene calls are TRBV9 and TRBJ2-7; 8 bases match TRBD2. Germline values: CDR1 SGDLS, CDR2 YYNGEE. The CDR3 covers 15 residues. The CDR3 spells CASSEWTSRTYEQYF. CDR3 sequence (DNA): TGCGCCAGCAGTGAATGGACTAGCCGAACTTACGAGCAGTACTTC.

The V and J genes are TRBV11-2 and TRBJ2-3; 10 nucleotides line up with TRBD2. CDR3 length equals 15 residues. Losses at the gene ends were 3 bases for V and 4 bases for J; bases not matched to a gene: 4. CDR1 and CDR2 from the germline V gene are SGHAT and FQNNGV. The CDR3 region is CASSLGLAFPDTQYF. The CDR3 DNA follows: TGTGCCAGCAGCTTGGGACTAGCGTTCCCAGATACGCAGTATTTT.

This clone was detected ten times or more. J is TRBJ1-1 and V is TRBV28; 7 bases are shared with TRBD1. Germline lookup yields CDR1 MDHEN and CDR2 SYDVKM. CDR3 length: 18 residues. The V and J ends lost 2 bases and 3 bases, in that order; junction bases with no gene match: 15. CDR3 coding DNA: TGTGCCAGCAGTTTAGAGGGCAGGGGGTATTTGGGGTACACTGAAGCTTTCTTT. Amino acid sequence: CASSLEGRGYLGYTEAFF.

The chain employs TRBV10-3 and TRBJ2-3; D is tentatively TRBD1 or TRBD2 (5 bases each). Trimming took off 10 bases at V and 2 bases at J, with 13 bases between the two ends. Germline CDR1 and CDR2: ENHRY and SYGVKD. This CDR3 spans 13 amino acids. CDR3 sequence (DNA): TGTGCCAGCCGGGACCTAAACACAGATACGCAGTATTTT. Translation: CASRDLNTDTQYF.

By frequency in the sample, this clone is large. CDR3 DNA sequence: TGTGCCAGCAGGGGCCAGGTGAACACTGAAGCTTTCTTT. Translating it yields CASRGQVNTEAFF. The chain recombines TRBV5-6 with TRBJ1-1; no reliable D call. Germline V CDR1 and CDR2: SGHDT, YYEEEE. The V end was cut by 5 bases, the J end by 0 bases, with 8 bases between. The CDR3 loop spans 13 amino acids. The full variable domain, in which reference TRBV5-6 and TRBJ1-1 provide the parts outside the CDR3, is DAGVTQSPTHLIKTRGQQVTLRCSPKSGHDTVSWYQQALGQGPQFIFQYYEEEERQRGNFPDRFSGHQFPNYSSELNVNALLLGDSALYLCASRGQVNTEAFFGQGTRLTVV.

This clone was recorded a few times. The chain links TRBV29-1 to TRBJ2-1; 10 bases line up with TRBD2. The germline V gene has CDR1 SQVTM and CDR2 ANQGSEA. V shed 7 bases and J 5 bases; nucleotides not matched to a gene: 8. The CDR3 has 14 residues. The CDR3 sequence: CSGKGTSVDNEQFF. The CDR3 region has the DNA TGCAGCGGGAAAGGGACTAGCGTGGACAATGAGCAGTTCTTC.

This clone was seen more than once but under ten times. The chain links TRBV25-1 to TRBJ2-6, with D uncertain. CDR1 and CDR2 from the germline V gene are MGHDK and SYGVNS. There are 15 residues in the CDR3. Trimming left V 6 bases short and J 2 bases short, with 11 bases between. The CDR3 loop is CASSPVRAGANVLTF. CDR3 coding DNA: TGTGCCAGCAGCCCGGTTAGAGCTGGGGCCAACGTCCTGACTTTC.

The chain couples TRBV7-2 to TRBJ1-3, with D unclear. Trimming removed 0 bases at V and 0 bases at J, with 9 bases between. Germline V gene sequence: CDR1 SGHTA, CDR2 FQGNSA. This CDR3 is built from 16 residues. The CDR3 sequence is CASSLASAGSGNTIYF. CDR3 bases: TGTGCCAGCAGCTTAGCCAGTGCGGGCTCTGGAAACACCATATATTTT.

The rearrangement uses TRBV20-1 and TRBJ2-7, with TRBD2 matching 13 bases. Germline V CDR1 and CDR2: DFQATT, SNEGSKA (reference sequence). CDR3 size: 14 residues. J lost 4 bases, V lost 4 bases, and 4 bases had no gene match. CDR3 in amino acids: CSAIRLAGGYEQYF. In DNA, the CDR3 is TGCAGTGCTATCCGACTAGCGGGGGGATACGAGCAGTACTTC.

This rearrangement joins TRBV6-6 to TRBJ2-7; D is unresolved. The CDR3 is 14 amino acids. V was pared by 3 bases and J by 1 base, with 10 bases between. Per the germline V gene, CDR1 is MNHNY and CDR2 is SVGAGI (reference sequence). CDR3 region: CASSYVTTSYEQYF. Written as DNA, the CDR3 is TGTGCCAGCAGTTATGTTACAACTTCCTACGAGCAGTACTTC.

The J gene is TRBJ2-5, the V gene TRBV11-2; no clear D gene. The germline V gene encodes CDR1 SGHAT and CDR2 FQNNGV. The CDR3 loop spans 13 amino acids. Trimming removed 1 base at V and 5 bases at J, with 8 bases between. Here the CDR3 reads CASSLGLSETQYF. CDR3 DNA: TGTGCCAGCAGCTTAGGTCTTTCGGAGACCCAGTACTTC.

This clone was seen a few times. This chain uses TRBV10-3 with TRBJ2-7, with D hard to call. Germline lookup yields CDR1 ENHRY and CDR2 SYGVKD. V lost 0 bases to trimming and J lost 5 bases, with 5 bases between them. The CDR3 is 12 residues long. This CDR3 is CAISESVDEQYF. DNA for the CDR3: TGTGCCATCAGTGAGTCCGTTGACGAGCAGTACTTC.

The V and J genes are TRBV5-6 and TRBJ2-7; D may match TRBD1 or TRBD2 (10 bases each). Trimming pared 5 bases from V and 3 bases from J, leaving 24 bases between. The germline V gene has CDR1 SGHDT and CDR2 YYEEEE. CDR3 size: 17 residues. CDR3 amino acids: CASSLTGGLAGGYEQYF. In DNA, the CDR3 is TGTGCCAGCAGTTTGACAGGGGGCTTAGCGGGAGGCTACGAGCAGTACTTC.

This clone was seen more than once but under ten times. CDR3 residues: CASSPGSTDTQYF. The CDR3 coding sequence is TGTGCCAGTAGTCCGGGGAGCACAGATACGCAGTATTTT. The V gene is TRBV19, the J gene TRBJ2-3, with D perhaps TRBD2 (5 bases). The CDR3 is 13 residues long. The V and J ends lost 5 bases and 0 bases respectively, with 6 bases between them. CDR1 is LNHDA, CDR2 SQIVND, per germline (reference sequence).

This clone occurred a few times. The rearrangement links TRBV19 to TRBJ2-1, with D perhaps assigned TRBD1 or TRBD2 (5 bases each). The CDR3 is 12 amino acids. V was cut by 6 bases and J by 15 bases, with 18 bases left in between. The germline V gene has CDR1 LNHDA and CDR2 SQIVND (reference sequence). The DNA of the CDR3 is TGTGCCAGTAGCCCCGGGACCACTTTCCGGTTCTTC. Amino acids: CASSPGTTFRFF.